This T cell receptor (beta chain) was sequenced for a study of CD4 T cells in relation to SARS-CoV-2 and coronaviruses. Study information: TCR beta CDR3s were sequenced after roughly ten-day antigen culture of PBMCs. The negative reference was HIV-1 Nef peptide pool or peptide-free culture.

Profiled with immunoSEQ multiplex PCR; TCRdb holds only in-frame clones, not every one. The sample contains about 28,000 clones, 74% of which appear only once. To note about this clone: Its antigen remains unknown.

CD4+ T cells from unexposed donors were obtained before the COVID-19 pandemic (2011-2018). The cells were cultured for 9 to 11 days before CD4+ T cells were isolated. Germline loops: CDR1 SGHAT, CDR2 FQNNGV. The ends lost 3 bases at V and 4 bases at J; junction bases unmatched: 7. CDR3 length: 15 residues. Study results and caveats: Around 62% of donors had memory CD4+ clonotypes crossrecognizing SARS-CoV-2 and common cold coronavirus spike.

The V call is TRBV11-2, the J call TRBJ1-1; the match to TRBD1 covers 8 bases. The sequence came from a human donor in good health. The sample taken for sequencing was CD4+ T cells from PBMCs, cultured in vitro. The CDR3 DNA is TGTGCCAGCAGCTTTCAACAGGGGGGCCTCACTGAAGCTTTCTTT. This encodes CASSFQQGGLTEAFF.